The rows below give T cell receptor beta chains drawn from one sample of a study of T cells in localized non-small cell lung cancer. Sequenced by immunoSEQ multiplex PCR; TCRdb stores in-frame clones only, minus some. The table records 70,000 to 80,000 clones, more than 75% of them present only once. The specimen comprised peripheral blood, sampled before any cancer treatment. These receptors were collected from a woman aged 40-75 years with stage I squamous cell lung carcinoma. CDR3s include the opening cysteine and the closing phenylalanine or tryptophan. Each record gives: CDR3 length, J gene, V gene, clone size, D gene, CDR3 protein, CDR3 DNA. The D gene is left open where the match is weak. For some rows the clone size is stated as once, few or many, or as a class when expanded; others skip it.

>13|TRBJ1-3|TRBV12-5|-|-
CASGLSAGNTIYF
TGTGCTAGTGGTTTATCGGCCGGAAACACCATATATTTT
>18|TRBJ1-2|TRBV18|-|-
CASSQSTVQGGVNYGYTF
TGTGCCAGCTCACAATCTACCGTACAGGGCGGGGTAAACTATGGCTACACCTTC
>15|TRBJ1-6|TRBV15|-|TRBD1
CATSSETGGKSPLHF
TGTGCCACCAGCAGTGAAACAGGGGGCAAGTCACCCCTCCACTTT
>12|TRBJ1-2|TRBV29-1|once|-
CSVEGTDYGYTF
TGCAGCGTTGAAGGGACGGACTATGGCTACACCTTC
>14|TRBJ1-2|TRBV5-1|-|-
CASSLSLPLEGYTF
TGCGCCAGCAGCTTGTCTCTCCCTCTGGAGGGCTACACCTTC
>13|TRBJ1-2|TRBV10-3|-|TRBD1
CAISEPDREGYTF
TGTGCCATCAGTGAGCCGGACAGGGAAGGCTACACCTTC
>20|TRBJ2-1|TRBV21-1|-|-
CASSRGKVAPSQNEVCEQFF
TGTGCCAGCAGCAGAGGGAAAGTAGCGCCCTCCCAAAATGAGGTATGTGAGCAGTTCTTC
>15|TRBJ1-1|TRBV19|once|-
CASSIEGGPNTEAFF
TGTGCCAGTAGTATAGAAGGGGGACCCAACACTGAAGCTTTCTTT
>12|TRBJ2-3|TRBV2|-|-
CASRRVADTQYF
TGTGCCAGCAGACGGGTCGCAGATACGCAGTATTTT
>16|TRBJ1-5|TRBV30|-|-
CAWSVRGGVRNQPQHF
TGTGCCTGGAGTGTACGAGGAGGGGTTCGCAATCAGCCCCAGCATTTT
>15|TRBJ1-1|TRBV6-6|-|TRBD1
CASSSGTADGTEAFF
TGTGCCAGCAGTTCCGGGACAGCCGATGGCACTGAAGCTTTCTTT
>16|TRBJ2-3|TRBV19|-|-
CASSISSGMGLDTQYF
TGTGCCAGTAGTATATCTTCGGGGATGGGGTTAGATACGCAGTATTTT
>13|TRBJ1-2|TRBV5-6|-|-
CASSFFGGTGYTF
TGTGCCAGCAGCTTTTTTGGGGGAACCGGCTACACCTTC
>17|TRBJ1-2|TRBV7-8|-|TRBD1
CASSLKPPGQGLYGYTF
TGTGCCAGCAGCCTAAAGCCTCCGGGACAGGGACTCTATGGCTACACCTTC
>12|TRBJ1-1|TRBV29-1|-|TRBD1
CSVEPQGGEAFF
TGCAGCGTTGAGCCTCAGGGGGGGGAAGCTTTCTTT
>15|TRBJ2-1|TRBV15|-|TRBD2
CATSRAPGGMNEQFF
TGTGCCACCAGCAGGGCCCCGGGGGGGATGAATGAGCAGTTCTTC
>19|TRBJ2-2|TRBV7-9|-|TRBD2
CASSLDPAWTSGGTGELFF
TGTGCCAGCAGCTTAGATCCCGCCTGGACTAGCGGGGGTACCGGGGAGCTGTTTTTT
>14|TRBJ2-1|TRBV9|-|-
CASSVGEGVREQFF
TGTGCCAGCAGCGTAGGTGAGGGTGTGAGGGAGCAGTTCTTC
>19|TRBJ1-3|TRBV19|-|-
CASSIDGFRGTSSGNTIYF
TGTGCCAGTAGTATAGATGGGTTTCGCGGGACCAGCTCTGGAAACACCATATATTTT
>15|TRBJ1-5|TRBV5-8|-|-
CASSFLLGRDQPQHF
TGTGCCAGCAGCTTCCTCCTTGGACGGGATCAGCCCCAGCATTTT
>13|TRBJ1-1|TRBV5-1|-|-
CASTGLDNTEAFF
TGCGCCAGCACGGGACTGGATAACACTGAAGCTTTCTTT
>13|TRBJ1-1|TRBV16|-|-
CASSQFMNTEAFF
TGTGCCAGCAGCCAATTCATGAACACTGAAGCTTTCTTT
>15|TRBJ2-1|TRBV11-2|-|-
CASRKGGSDYNEQFF
TGTGCCAGCAGAAAAGGGGGTAGCGACTACAATGAGCAGTTCTTC
>16|TRBJ2-7|TRBV7-2|-|TRBD2
CASSPSLAGATGEQYF
TGTGCCAGCAGCCCCTCACTAGCGGGGGCGACGGGTGAGCAGTACTTC
>12|TRBJ1-3|TRBV30|once|-
CAWRSAGNTIYF
TGTGCCTGGAGGTCTGCTGGAAACACCATATATTTT
>15|TRBJ1-1|TRBV11-2|-|-
CASSLQKQQNTEAFF
TGTGCCAGCAGCTTACAAAAACAGCAGAACACTGAAGCTTTCTTT
>15|TRBJ2-1|TRBV5-8|-|TRBD2
CASSLPGLVYDEQFF
TGTGCCAGCAGCTTACCGGGACTAGTGTACGATGAGCAGTTCTTC
>15|TRBJ2-3|TRBV5-1|-|-
CASSLVPLLTDTQYF
TGCGCCAGCAGCTTGGTTCCTCTCCTCACAGATACGCAGTATTTT
>11|TRBJ1-2|TRBV19|-|-
CASSTRRGYTF
TGTGCCAGTAGTACAAGACGGGGCTACACCTTC
>16|TRBJ1-2|TRBV6-6|-|TRBD1
CASSDQGGVRPYGYTF
TGTGCCAGCAGCGACCAGGGGGGGGTCCGTCCCTATGGCTACACCTTC
>12|TRBJ2-7|TRBV18|-|-
CASSPLPGEQYF
TGTGCCAGCTCACCGCTCCCGGGTGAGCAGTACTTC
>15|TRBJ2-2|TRBV11-2|-|-
CASSLGQLAGGELFF
TGTGCCAGCAGCTTAGGGCAACTAGCTGGCGGGGAGCTGTTTTTT
>11|TRBJ2-7|TRBV30|-|-
CAWSVGSEQYF
TGTGCCTGGAGTGTTGGGTCCGAGCAGTACTTC
>14|TRBJ2-1|TRBV6-4|-|-
CASSENGAMGEQFF
TGTGCCAGCAGTGAGAATGGGGCGATGGGTGAGCAGTTCTTC
>13|TRBJ1-4|TRBV2|once|-
CASSLRAREKLFF
TGTGCCAGCAGTCTCCGGGCCAGGGAAAAACTGTTTTTT
>12|TRBJ2-7|TRBV5-1|-|TRBD1
CASSYGQGEQYF
TGCGCCAGCAGCTACGGACAGGGCGAGCAGTACTTC
>15|TRBJ1-1|TRBV2|-|TRBD1
CASSSDRGMNTEAFF
TGTGCCAGCAGTTCCGACAGGGGGATGAACACTGAAGCTTTCTTT
>13|TRBJ1-2|TRBV30|once|-
CAWKPLESYGYTF
TGTGCCTGGAAACCCCTAGAGAGCTATGGCTACACCTTC
>14|TRBJ1-1|TRBV6-1|once|TRBD1
CASSQGGMNTEAFF
TGTGCCAGCAGTCAGGGGGGTATGAACACTGAAGCTTTCTTT
>15|TRBJ2-3|TRBV12-5|once|-
CASGPGLSSTDTQYF
TGTGCTAGTGGTCCCGGACTTTCATCCACAGATACGCAGTATTTT